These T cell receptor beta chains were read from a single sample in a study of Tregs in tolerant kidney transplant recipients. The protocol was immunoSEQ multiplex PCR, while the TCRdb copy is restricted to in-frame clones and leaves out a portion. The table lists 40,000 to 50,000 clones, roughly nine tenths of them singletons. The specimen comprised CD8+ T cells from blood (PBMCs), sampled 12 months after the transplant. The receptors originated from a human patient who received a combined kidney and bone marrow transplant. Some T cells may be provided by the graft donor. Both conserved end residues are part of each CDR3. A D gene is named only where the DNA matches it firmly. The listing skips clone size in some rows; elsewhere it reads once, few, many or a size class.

TGCGCCAGCAGCCAGGACCGGGACAGGGTCACCTACGAGCAGTACTTC CASSQDRDRVTYEQYF NA TRBD1 TRBJ2-7 TRBV4-1
TGTGCCAGCAGTTTAGGCTCACCCCTCCACTTT CASSLGSPLHF NA NA TRBJ1-6 TRBV28
TGTGCCAGCAGCTTGGGGGGGCCCCTCTCCTCTGGGGCCAACGTCCTGACTTTC CASSLGGPLSSGANVLTF NA NA TRBJ2-6 TRBV13
TGCGCCAGCAGCCAAGTTCGGGGGGGAGGCTACACCTTC CASSQVRGGGYTF NA NA TRBJ1-2 TRBV4-1
TGCGCCAGCAGCCCTCGGGGGGGCGACACCGGGGAGCTGTTTTTT CASSPRGGDTGELFF NA TRBD2 TRBJ2-2 TRBV4-3
TGCGCCAGCAGCCTTGTAGACAGGACGGGAGAGACCCAGTACTTC CASSLVDRTGETQYF NA NA TRBJ2-5 TRBV4-1
TGTGCCAGCAGTGATGGAGCCACTCAAGAGACCCAGTACTTC CASSDGATQETQYF NA NA TRBJ2-5 TRBV2
TGTGCCAGCAGCTTTTCCGGACAGGGGTATGGCTACACCTTC CASSFSGQGYGYTF few TRBD1 TRBJ1-2 TRBV5-8
TGTGCTAGTGGTTTGGACAGGGAGGAGACCCAGTACTTC CASGLDREETQYF NA NA TRBJ2-5 TRBV12-5
TGTGCCAGCAGTGTCACTAGCGGGGGTTCTAATGAGCAGTTCTTC CASSVTSGGSNEQFF NA TRBD2 TRBJ2-1 TRBV27
TGTGCCAGCAGCTCAGGGGCTGGGGCCAACGTCCTGACTTTC CASSSGAGANVLTF NA NA TRBJ2-6 TRBV7-9
TGTGCCAGCAGTCATGCCTCGACAGGTCGGTTCTTC CASSHASTGRFF NA NA TRBJ2-1 TRBV6-1
TGTGCCAGCAGAACTATACAGGGGTCTAATGAAAAACTGTTTTTT CASRTIQGSNEKLFF NA TRBD1 TRBJ1-4 TRBV6-1
TGTGCCAGCAGCCCTATCCGGGGGCGGGAGATCACAGATACGCAGTATTTT CASSPIRGREITDTQYF NA NA TRBJ2-3 TRBV11-3
TGTGCCAGCAGCTGGACAGGGCTTAATTCACCCCTCCACTTT CASSWTGLNSPLHF NA TRBD1 TRBJ1-6 TRBV27
TGTGCCAGCAGCTTAAACAGGGCAGGGGGCGATGGCTACACCTTC CASSLNRAGGDGYTF NA TRBD1 TRBJ1-2 TRBV7-2
TGTGCCGCGGGCGCCCACGACAAAACGACAGATACGCAGTATTTT CAAGAHDKTTDTQYF once NA TRBJ2-3 TRBV13
TGTGCCAGCAGCTTGGGACAGGGGAGTGCCGGGGAGCTGTTTTTT CASSLGQGSAGELFF NA TRBD1 TRBJ2-2 TRBV7-6
TGTGCCAGCAGCTTGCCCCCGTCTAGCGGGAAAAACACAGATACGCAGTATTTT CASSLPPSSGKNTDTQYF NA TRBD2 TRBJ2-3 TRBV5-4
TGTGCCAGCAGTTTATATCTGGGGGGAGCGAACACCGGGGAGCTGTTTTTT CASSLYLGGANTGELFF NA NA TRBJ2-2 TRBV28
TGTGCCAGCACCTTAGGCGGGGGGGCCTACGAGCAGTACTTC CASTLGGGAYEQYF NA TRBD2 TRBJ2-7 TRBV7-2
TGTGCCAGCAGCTTGGGACAGGGGTTCCACAATGAGCAGTTCTTC CASSLGQGFHNEQFF NA TRBD1 TRBJ2-1 TRBV5-5
TGCGCCAGCAGCCTCAACAGGGGCCATAATTCACCCCTCCACTTT CASSLNRGHNSPLHF NA TRBD1 TRBJ1-6 TRBV4-1
TGTGCCAGCAGCGCCTCTAGCGGGGGGTTTGGACAAGAGACCCAGTACTTC CASSASSGGFGQETQYF NA TRBD2 TRBJ2-5 TRBV9
TGTGCCAGCAGTTACGGCGGGGGTAACACCGGGGAGCTGTTTTTT CASSYGGGNTGELFF once TRBD2 TRBJ2-2 TRBV6-6
TGTGCCAGCAGTGCGAACTGGAGGGAGACCCAGTACTTC CASSANWRETQYF NA NA TRBJ2-5 TRBV6-1
TGCGCCAGCAGCTCCTCGGTAACCGGGACAGGGCTTGACGAGCAGTACTTC CASSSSVTGTGLDEQYF NA TRBD1 TRBJ2-7 TRBV5-1
TGTGCCAGCAGCCCGACAACCGGGACTAGCGCCCACGAGCAGTACTTC CASSPTTGTSAHEQYF NA TRBD2 TRBJ2-7 TRBV5-4
TGTGCCAGCAGCGAAGGGGGATTTAACTATGGCTACACCTTC CASSEGGFNYGYTF NA NA TRBJ1-2 TRBV9
TGTGCCAGTAGCCAGGGGGAGGGCAATCAGCCCCAGCATTTT CASSQGEGNQPQHF NA TRBD1 TRBJ1-5 TRBV19
TGTGCCAGCAGCTTAGATCGGGCAGGGACCTACGAGCAGTACTTC CASSLDRAGTYEQYF NA NA TRBJ2-7 TRBV11-3
TGTGCCACCACAAACCGGGACACCTACAATGAGCAGTTCTTC CATTNRDTYNEQFF few NA TRBJ2-1 TRBV6-6
TGTGCCACCCGTCGGTTCCCTAATGGCAATCAGCCCCAGCATTTT CATRRFPNGNQPQHF once NA TRBJ1-5 TRBV6-5
TGTGCCAGCAGCTTGAACATACTAGCGGGGTTAGTGAGCACAGATACGCAGTATTTT CASSLNILAGLVSTDTQYF NA TRBD2 TRBJ2-3 TRBV5-4
TGCGCCAGCAGCCAGACAGGGTGGAATGAGCAGTTCTTC CASSQTGWNEQFF NA TRBD1 TRBJ2-1 TRBV4-1
TGCGCCAGCAGCCAAGATTCAGGACTAGCGGGAGGGGGACTTAGCACAGATACGCAGTATTTT CASSQDSGLAGGGLSTDTQYF NA TRBD2 TRBJ2-3 TRBV4-3
TGTGCCAGCAGCACAATAGTGGGAGGGACTAGAAGAGAGACCCAGTACTTC CASSTIVGGTRRETQYF NA TRBD2 TRBJ2-5 TRBV7-9
TGTGCCAGCACCAGGGCCTACACCGGGGAGCTGTTTTTT CASTRAYTGELFF NA NA TRBJ2-2 TRBV9
TGTGCCAGCAGCTTAGGGCAGGGAGGGGGCTACACCTTC CASSLGQGGGYTF NA NA TRBJ1-2 TRBV11-2
TGTGCCAGCAGCTTATGGGGACTAGCGGGAGGGTCTCAAGAGACCCAGTACTTC CASSLWGLAGGSQETQYF once TRBD2 TRBJ2-5 TRBV13
TGTGCCAGCAGCTTAGCGGAGAGGACTAGCGGGAGCTATAACATTCAGTACTTC CASSLAERTSGSYNIQYF NA TRBD2 TRBJ2-4 TRBV7-9
TGTGCCAGCAGCTTAATGGAGACAGGAAATGAGCAGTTCTTC CASSLMETGNEQFF NA NA TRBJ2-1 TRBV7-6
TGTGCCAGCAGTTACAGTGGCGGGAGTTACAATGAGCAGTTCTTC CASSYSGGSYNEQFF NA TRBD2 TRBJ2-1 TRBV6-6
TGCAGTTTGTGTGCTAGAGGACAGCCGACCGGAGAGCTGTTTTTT CSLCARGQPTGELFF NA NA TRBJ2-2 TRBV29-1
TGTGCCAGTAGTCACGGGGACAGGAGTTCCTACGAGCAGTACTTC CASSHGDRSSYEQYF NA TRBD1 TRBJ2-7 TRBV19
TGTGCCAGCAGTTCAGCCGACAGGGGGAACACCGGGGAGCTGTTTTTT CASSSADRGNTGELFF NA TRBD1 TRBJ2-2 TRBV28
TGTGCCTGGACCCAGGGGGCTGGGGCCAACGTCCTGACTTTC CAWTQGAGANVLTF NA TRBD1 TRBJ2-6 TRBV30